This T cell receptor beta chain stems from a study of T cell responses to AZD1222 COVID-19 vaccine. Comment on this clone: The antigen is unknown.

The method was immunoSEQ multiplex PCR; TCRdb's version includes in-frame clones alone and lacks a portion of them. The data hold 95,000 to 100,000 clones, with almost 90% observed a single time. The study pooled second doses at about 4 or about 12 weeks. Study results and limitations: The CD4 TCRs associated with vaccination extended across spike and predominated at 160-218 and 743-854.

J gave up 4 bases and V 4 bases, and 6 bases lay outside the gene matches. CDR1 is SGHNT, CDR2 YYREEE, per germline (reference sequence). The CDR3 covers 16 residues. This chain links TRBV5-4 with TRBJ2-2, with 11 bases aligning to TRBD2. This sample comprised peripheral blood, obtained 28 days after the second AZD1222 dose. The TCR sequence derives from an adult who received the AZD1222 COVID-19 vaccine. CDR3 sequence: CASSPLAGGSTGELFF. The CDR3 bases are TGTGCCAGCAGCCCGCTAGCGGGAGGTTCCACCGGGGAGCTGTTTTTT.